This T cell receptor (beta chain) was sequenced during a study of blood T cell repertoires in COVID-19. Study-wide background: Italy, Spain and the United States were the sources of the convalescent and acute COVID-19 samples. PBMCs, B-cell-depleted T cells, or T cells provided the cDNA or gDNA that made up the material.

In the original workflow: Using reference gene primer amplification, nucleated cell counts were estimated. Clones were sequenced by immunoSEQ multiplex PCR, and TCRdb holds only the in-frame ones, with some missing. V and J calls and clone size are as listed in that table; D and trimming were resolved from the DNA. The table shows 200,000 to 250,000 clones, with about four fifths occurring only once. This clone has just a few counts. Germline V lookup: CDR1 SGHRS, CDR2 YFSETQ. This CDR3 has 17 amino acids. J lost 7 bases, V lost 0 bases, and 10 bases had no gene match. The gene calls are TRBV5-1 and TRBJ2-1, with 10 bases fitting TRBD2. The receptor comes from a man older than 75 with acute or convalescent COVID-19. Sequenced input: peripheral blood. CDR3 loop: CASSLGSGRANLNEQFF. The CDR3 DNA follows: TGCGCCAGCAGCTTGGGAAGCGGGAGGGCCAATTTAAATGAGCAGTTCTTC. The complete variable domain, with remaining parts taken from reference TRBV5-1 and TRBJ2-1, reads KAGVTQTPRYLIKTRGQQVTLSCSPISGHRSVSWYQQTPGQGLQFLFEYFSETQRNKGNFPGRFSGRQFSNSRSEMNVSTLELGDSALYLCASSLGSGRANLNEQFFGPGTRLTVL.